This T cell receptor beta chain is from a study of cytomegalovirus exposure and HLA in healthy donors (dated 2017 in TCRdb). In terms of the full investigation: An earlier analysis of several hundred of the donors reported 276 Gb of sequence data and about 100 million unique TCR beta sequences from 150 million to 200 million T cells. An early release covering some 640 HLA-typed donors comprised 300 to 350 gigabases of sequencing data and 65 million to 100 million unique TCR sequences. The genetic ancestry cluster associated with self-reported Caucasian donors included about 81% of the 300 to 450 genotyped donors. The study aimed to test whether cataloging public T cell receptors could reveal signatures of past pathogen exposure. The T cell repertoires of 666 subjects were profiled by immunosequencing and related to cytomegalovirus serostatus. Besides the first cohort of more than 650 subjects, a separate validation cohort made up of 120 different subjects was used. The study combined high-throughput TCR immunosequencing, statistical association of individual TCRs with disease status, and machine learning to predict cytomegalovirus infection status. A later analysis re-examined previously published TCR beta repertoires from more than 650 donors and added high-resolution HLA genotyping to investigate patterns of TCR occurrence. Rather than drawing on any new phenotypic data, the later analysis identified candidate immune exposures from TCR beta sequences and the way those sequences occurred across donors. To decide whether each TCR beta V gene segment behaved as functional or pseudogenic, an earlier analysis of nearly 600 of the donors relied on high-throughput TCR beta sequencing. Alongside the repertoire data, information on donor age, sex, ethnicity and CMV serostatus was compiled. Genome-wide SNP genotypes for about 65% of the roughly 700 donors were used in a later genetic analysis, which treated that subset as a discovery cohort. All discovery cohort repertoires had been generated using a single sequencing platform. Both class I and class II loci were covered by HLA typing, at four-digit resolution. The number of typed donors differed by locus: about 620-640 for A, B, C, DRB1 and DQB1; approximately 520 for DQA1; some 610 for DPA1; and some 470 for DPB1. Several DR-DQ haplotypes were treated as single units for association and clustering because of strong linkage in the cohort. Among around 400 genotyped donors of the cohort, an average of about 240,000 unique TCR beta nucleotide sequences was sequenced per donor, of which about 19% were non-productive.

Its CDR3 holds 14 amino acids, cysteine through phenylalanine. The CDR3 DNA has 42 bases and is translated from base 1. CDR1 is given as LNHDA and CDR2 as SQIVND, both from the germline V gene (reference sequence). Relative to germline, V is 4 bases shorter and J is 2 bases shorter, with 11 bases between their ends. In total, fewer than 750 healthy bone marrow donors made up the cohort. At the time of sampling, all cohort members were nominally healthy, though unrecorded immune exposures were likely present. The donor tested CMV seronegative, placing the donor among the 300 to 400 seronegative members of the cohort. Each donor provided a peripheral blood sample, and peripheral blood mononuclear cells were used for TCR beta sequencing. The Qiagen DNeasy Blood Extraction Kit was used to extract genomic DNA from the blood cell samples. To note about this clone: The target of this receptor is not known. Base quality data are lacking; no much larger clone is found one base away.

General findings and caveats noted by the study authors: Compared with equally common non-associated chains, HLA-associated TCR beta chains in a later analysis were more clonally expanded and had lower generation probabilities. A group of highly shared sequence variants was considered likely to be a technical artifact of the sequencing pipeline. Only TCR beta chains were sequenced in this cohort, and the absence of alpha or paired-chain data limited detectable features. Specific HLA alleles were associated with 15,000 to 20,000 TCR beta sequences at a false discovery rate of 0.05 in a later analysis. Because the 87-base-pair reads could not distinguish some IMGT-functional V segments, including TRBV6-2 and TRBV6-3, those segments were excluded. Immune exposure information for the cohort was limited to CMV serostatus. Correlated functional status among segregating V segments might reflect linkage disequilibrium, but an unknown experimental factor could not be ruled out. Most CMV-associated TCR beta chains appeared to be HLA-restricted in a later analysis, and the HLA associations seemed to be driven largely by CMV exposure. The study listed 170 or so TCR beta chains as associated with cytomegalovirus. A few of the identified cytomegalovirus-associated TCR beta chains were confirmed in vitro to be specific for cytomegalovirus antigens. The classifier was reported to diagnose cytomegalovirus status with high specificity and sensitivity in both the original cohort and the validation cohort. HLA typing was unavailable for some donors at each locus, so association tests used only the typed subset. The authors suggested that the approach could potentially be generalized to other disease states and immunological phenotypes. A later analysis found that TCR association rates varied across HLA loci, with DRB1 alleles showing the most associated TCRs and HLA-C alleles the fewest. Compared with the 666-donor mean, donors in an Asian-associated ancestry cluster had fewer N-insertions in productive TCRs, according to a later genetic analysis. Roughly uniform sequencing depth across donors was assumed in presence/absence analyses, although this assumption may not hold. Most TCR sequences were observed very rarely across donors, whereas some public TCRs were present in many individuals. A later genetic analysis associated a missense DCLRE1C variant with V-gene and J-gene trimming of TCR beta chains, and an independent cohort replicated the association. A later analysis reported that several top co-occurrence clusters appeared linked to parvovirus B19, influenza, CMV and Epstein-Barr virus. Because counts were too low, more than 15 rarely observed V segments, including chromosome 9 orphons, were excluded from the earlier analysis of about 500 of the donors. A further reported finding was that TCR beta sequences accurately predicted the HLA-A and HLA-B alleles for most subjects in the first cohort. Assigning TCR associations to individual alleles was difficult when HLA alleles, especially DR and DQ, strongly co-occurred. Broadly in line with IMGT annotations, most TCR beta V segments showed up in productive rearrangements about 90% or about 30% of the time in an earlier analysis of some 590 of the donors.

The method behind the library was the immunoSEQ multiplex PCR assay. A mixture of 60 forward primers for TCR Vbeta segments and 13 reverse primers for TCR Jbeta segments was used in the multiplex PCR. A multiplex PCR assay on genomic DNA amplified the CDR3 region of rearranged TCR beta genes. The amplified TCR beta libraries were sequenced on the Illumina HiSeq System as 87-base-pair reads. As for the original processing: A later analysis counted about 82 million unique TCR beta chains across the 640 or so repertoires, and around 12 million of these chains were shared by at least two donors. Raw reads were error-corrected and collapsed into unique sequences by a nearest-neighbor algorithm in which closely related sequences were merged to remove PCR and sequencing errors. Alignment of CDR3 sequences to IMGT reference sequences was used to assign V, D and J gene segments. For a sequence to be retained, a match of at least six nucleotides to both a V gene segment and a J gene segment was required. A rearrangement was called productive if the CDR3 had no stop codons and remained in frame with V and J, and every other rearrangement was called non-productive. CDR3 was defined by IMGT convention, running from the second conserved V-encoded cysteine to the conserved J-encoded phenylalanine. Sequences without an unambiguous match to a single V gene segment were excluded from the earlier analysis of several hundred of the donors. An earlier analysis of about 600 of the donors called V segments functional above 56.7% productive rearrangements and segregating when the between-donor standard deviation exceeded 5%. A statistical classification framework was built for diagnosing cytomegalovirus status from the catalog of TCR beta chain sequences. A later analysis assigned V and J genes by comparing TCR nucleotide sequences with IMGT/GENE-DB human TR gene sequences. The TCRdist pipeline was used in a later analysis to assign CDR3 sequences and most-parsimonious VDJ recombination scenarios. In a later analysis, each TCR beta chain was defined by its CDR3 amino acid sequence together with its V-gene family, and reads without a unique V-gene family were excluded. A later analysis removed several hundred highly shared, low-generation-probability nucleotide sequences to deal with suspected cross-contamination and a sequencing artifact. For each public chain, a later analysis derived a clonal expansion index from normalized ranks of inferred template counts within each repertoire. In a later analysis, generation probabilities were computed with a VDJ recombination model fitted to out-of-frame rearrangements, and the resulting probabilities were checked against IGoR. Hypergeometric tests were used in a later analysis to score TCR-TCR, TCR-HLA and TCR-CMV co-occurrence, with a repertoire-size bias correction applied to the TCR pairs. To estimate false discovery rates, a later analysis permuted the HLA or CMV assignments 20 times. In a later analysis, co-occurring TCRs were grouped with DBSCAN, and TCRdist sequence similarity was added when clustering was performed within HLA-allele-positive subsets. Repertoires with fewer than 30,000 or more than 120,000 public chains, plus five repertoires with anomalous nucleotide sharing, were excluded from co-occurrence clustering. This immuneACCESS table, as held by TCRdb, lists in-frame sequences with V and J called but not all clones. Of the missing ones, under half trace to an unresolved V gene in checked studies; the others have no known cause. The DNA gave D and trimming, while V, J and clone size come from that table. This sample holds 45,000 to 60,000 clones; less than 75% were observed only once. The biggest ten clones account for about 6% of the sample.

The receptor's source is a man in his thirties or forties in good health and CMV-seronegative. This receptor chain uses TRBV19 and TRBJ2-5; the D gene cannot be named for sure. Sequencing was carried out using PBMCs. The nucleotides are TGTGCCAGTAGTAGACCTCAGGCTCAAGAGACCCAGTACTTC. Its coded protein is CASSRPQAQETQYF.